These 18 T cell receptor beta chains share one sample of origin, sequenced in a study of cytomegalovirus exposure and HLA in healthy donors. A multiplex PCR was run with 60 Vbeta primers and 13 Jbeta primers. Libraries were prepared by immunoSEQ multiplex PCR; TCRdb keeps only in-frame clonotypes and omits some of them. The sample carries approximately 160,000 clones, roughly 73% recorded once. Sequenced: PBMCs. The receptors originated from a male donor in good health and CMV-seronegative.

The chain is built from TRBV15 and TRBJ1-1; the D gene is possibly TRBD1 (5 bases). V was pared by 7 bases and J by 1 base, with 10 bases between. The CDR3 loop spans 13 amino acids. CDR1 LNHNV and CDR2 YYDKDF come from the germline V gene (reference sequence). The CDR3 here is CATTTGWNTEAFF. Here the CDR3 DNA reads TGTGCCACCACCACAGGCTGGAACACTGAAGCTTTCTTT.

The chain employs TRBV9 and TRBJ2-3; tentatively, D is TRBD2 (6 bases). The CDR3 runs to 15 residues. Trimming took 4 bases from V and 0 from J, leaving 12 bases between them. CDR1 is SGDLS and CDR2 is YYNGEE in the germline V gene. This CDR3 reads CASSPLAASTDTQYF. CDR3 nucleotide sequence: TGTGCCAGCAGCCCACTAGCAGCTAGCACAGATACGCAGTATTTT.

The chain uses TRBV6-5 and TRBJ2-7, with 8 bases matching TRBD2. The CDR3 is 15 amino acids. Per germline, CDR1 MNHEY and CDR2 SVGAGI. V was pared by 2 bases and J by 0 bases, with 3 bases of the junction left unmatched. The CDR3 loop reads CASSYASGSSYEQYF. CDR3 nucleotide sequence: TGTGCCAGCAGTTACGCCAGCGGGAGCTCCTACGAGCAGTACTTC.

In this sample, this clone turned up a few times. The CDR3 coding sequence is TGTGCCAGTAGTCCCTCAGCGGGAAGTATAAACATTCAGTACTTC. Translated: CASSPSAGSINIQYF. This chain uses TRBV19 with TRBJ2-4; TRBD2 matches 7 bases. The V and J ends lost 5 bases and 6 bases, in that order; junction bases with no gene match: 10. Germline loops: CDR1 LNHDA, CDR2 SQIVND (reference sequence). CDR3 size: 15 residues.

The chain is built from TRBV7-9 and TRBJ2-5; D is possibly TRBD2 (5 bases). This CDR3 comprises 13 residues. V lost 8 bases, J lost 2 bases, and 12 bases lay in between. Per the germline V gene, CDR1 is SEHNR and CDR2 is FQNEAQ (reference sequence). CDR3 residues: CASLADSQETQYF. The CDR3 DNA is TGTGCCAGCTTGGCGGACTCGCAAGAGACCCAGTACTTC.

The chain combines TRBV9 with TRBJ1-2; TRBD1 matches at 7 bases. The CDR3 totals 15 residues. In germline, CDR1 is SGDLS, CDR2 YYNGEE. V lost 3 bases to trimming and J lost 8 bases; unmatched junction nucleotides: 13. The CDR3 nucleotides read TGTGCCAGCAGCGAGTCGTCGGGCAGGGGGAGCGGCTACACCTTC. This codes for CASSESSGRGSGYTF.

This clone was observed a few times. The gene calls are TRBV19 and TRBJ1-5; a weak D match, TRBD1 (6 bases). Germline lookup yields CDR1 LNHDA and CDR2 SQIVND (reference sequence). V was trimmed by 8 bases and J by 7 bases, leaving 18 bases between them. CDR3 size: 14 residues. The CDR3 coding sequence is TGTGCCAGTGGAGACACGGGGGGCGGACAGCCCCAGCATTTT. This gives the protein CASGDTGGGQPQHF.

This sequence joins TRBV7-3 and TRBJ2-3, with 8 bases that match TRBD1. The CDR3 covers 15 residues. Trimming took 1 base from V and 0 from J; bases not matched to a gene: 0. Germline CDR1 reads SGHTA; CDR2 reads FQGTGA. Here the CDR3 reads CASSLNRGSTDTQYF. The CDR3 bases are TGTGCCAGCAGCTTAAACAGGGGGAGCACAGATACGCAGTATTTT.

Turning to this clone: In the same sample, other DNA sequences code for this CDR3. CDR3 in amino acids: CSASPYTEAFF. For the CDR3, the DNA is TGCAGTGCTAGCCCCTACACTGAAGCTTTCTTT. J is TRBJ1-1 and V is TRBV20-1; D gene unclear. This CDR3 comprises 11 residues. Germline CDR1 reads DFQATT; CDR2 reads SNEGSKA (reference sequence). V dropped 3 bases and J dropped 3 bases, with 5 bases sitting between them.

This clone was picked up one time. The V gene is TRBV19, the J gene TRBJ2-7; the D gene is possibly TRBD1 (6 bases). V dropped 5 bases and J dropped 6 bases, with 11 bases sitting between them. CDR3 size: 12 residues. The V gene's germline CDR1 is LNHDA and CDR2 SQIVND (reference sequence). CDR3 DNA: TGTGCCAGTAGTGCACAGGGTCGCGAGCAGTACTTC. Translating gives CASSAQGREQYF. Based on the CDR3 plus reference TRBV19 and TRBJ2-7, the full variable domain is DGGITQSPKYLFRKEGQNVTLSCEQNLNHDAMYWYRQDPGQGLRLIYYSQIVNDFQKGDIAEGYSVSREKKESFPLTVTSAQKNPTAFYLCASSAQGREQYFGPGTRLTVT.

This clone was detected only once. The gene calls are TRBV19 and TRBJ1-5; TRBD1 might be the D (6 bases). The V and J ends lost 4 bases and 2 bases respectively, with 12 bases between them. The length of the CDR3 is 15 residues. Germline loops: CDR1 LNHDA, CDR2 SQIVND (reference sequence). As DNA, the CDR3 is TGTGCCAGTAGTACAACAGGGTACGGCAATCAGCCCCAGCATTTT. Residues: CASSTTGYGNQPQHF.

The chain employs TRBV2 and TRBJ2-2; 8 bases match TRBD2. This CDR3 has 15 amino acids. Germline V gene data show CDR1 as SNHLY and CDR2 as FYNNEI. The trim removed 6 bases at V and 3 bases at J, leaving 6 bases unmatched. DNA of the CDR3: TGTGCCAGCAGCGCCCGGGGGGGACACACCGGGGAGCTGTTTTTT. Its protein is CASSARGGHTGELFF. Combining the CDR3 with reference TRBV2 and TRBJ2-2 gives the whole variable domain EPEVTQTPSHQVTQMGQEVILRCVPISNHLYFYWYRQILGQKVEFLVSFYNNEISEKSEIFDDQFSVERPDGSNFTLKIRSTKLEDSAMYFCASSARGGHTGELFFGEGSRLTVL.

The CDR3 loop is CASSIPSGQETQYF. The CDR3 region has the DNA TGTGCCAGCAGCATCCCTAGCGGCCAAGAGACCCAGTACTTC. This sequence joins TRBV5-4 and TRBJ2-5; TRBD2 matches 7 bases. The CDR3 sequence is 14 residues long. The V gene's germline CDR1 is SGHNT and CDR2 YYREEE (reference sequence). V lost 4 bases, J lost 1 base, and 4 bases stayed unmatched.

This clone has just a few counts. CDR3 region: CASSRRTGEEKLFF. Written as DNA, the CDR3 is TGTGCCAGCAGCAGACGGACAGGGGAGGAAAAACTGTTTTTT. V usage is TRBV5-8 and J usage is TRBJ1-4; 9 positions match TRBD1. The ends lost 4 bases at V and 8 bases at J; junction bases unmatched: 6. CDR3 length: 14 residues. Germline V gene lookup returns CDR1 SGHTS and CDR2 YDEGEE.

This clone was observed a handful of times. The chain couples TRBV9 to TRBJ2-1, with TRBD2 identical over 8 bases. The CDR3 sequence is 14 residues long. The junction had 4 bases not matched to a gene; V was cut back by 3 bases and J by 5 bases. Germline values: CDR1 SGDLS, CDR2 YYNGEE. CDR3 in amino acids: CASSGLAGNNEQFF. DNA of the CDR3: TGTGCCAGCAGCGGTTTAGCGGGGAACAATGAGCAGTTCTTC.

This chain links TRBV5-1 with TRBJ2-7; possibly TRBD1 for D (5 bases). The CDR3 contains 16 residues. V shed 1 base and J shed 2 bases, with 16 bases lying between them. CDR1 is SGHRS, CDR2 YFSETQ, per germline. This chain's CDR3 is CASSLNKWGSTYEQYF. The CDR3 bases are TGCGCCAGCAGCTTGAATAAGTGGGGCTCCACCTACGAGCAGTACTTC.

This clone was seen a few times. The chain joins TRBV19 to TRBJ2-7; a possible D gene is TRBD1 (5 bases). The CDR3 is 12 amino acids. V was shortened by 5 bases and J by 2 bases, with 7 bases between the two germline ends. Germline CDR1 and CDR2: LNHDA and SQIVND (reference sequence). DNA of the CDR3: TGTGCCAGTAGTGGACAAACCTACGAGCAGTACTTC. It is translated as CASSGQTYEQYF.

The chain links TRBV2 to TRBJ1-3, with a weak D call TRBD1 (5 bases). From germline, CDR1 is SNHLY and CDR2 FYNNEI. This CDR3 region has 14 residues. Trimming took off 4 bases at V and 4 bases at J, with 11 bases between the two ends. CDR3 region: CASSVLSGGNTIYF. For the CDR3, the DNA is TGTGCCAGCAGTGTACTGTCAGGGGGAAACACCATATATTTT.